This T cell receptor (beta chain) was sequenced in a study of OX40 agonist ivuxolimab in advanced cancers. Findings and limits, study-wide: The study observed clonal expansion of CD4+ and CD8+ blood T cells by week 6 at 0.1 to 3.0 mg/kg. CD8+ T cells were the subset that, on average, had more expanded clones than CD4+.

TCRdb's copy holds only in-frame clones and misses some; the assay was immunoSEQ multiplex PCR. The table records about 87,000 clones, 85% to 90% of them present only once. The CDR3 runs to 14 residues. Germline V gives CDR1 SNHLY, CDR2 FYNNEI. The V end lost 9 bases, the J end lost 8 bases, and 19 bases lay between the germline ends. About this clone itself: Its antigen remains unknown.

The sequences come from CD4+ or CD8+ T cells sorted from blood, collected in a trial of the OX40 agonist ivuxolimab. The source is an adult with an advanced solid tumor such as melanoma, head and neck, liver or kidney cancer. The chain joins TRBV2 to TRBJ1-4; D is undetermined. CDR3 in amino acids: CASGREGGVEKLFF. Here the CDR3 DNA reads TGTGCCAGTGGGAGGGAGGGAGGAGTAGAAAAACTGTTTTTT.